This T cell receptor (beta chain) was sequenced for a study of cytomegalovirus exposure and HLA in healthy donors (TCRdb year 2017). Regarding the complete study: In an earlier analysis of 587 of the donors, approximately 300 Gb of sequence data and approximately 100 million unique TCR beta sequences from roughly 200 million T cells were reported. Every discovery cohort repertoire had been produced on one sequencing platform. Five DR-DQ haplotypes were handled as single units for association and clustering because linkage in the cohort was strong. To predict cytomegalovirus infection status, the study brought together high-throughput TCR immunosequencing, statistical association of individual TCRs with disease status, and machine learning. The aim of the study was to test whether cataloging public T cell receptors could identify signatures of past pathogen exposure. An early release covering more than 500 HLA-typed donors comprised approximately 290 gigabases of sequencing data and around 80 million unique TCR sequences. A later analysis re-analyzed previously published TCR beta repertoires from about 730 donors and added high-resolution HLA genotyping to study TCR occurrence patterns. Donor age, sex, ethnicity and CMV serostatus were compiled alongside the repertoire data. In a later genetic analysis, genome-wide SNP genotypes for about three fifths of the roughly 670 donors were used, and that subset was treated as a discovery cohort. In the later analysis, no new phenotypic data were used to find candidate immune exposures; instead, reliance was placed on TCR beta sequences and their occurrence across donors. An earlier analysis of 500 to 650 of the donors applied high-throughput TCR beta sequencing to assess whether each TCR beta V gene segment acted as functional or pseudogenic. On average, around 240,000 unique TCR beta nucleotide sequences were sequenced per donor among fewer than 500 genotyped donors of the cohort, with about 17% of those sequences being non-productive. HLA typing covered class I and class II loci at four-digit resolution. The number of typed donors differed by locus: 629-630 for A, B, C, DRB1 and DQB1; roughly 510 for DQA1; approximately 600 for DPA1; and roughly 450 for DPB1. Along with the approximately 700-subject first cohort, a separate validation cohort of approximately 110 different subjects was used. Of the approximately 400 genotyped donors, 65% to 90% were placed in the genetic ancestry cluster associated with self-reported Caucasian donors. The T cell repertoires of some 670 subjects were profiled by immunosequencing and related to cytomegalovirus serostatus. General conclusions and limits of the study: A further reported finding was that TCR beta sequences accurately predicted the HLA-A and HLA-B alleles for most subjects in the first cohort. The earlier analysis of almost 600 of the donors excluded fewer than 20 rarely observed V segments, including chromosome 9 orphons, because counts were too low. CMV serostatus was the only immune exposure information available for the cohort. In a later analysis, HLA-associated TCR beta chains were found to be more clonally expanded and to have lower generation probabilities than equally common non-associated chains. The sequencing pipeline was judged likely to have produced a cluster of highly shared sequence variants as a technical artifact. Roughly uniform sequencing depth across donors was assumed in presence/absence analyses, although this assumption may not hold. Assigning TCR associations to individual alleles was difficult when HLA alleles, especially DR and DQ, strongly co-occurred. According to a later genetic analysis, donors in an Asian-associated ancestry cluster had fewer N-insertions in productive TCRs than the roughly 670-donor mean. A total of 150 or so TCR beta chains were listed by the study as associated with cytomegalovirus. In a later analysis, several top co-occurrence clusters were reported to appear linked to parvovirus B19, influenza, CMV and Epstein-Barr virus. The classifier was reported to diagnose cytomegalovirus status with high specificity and sensitivity in both the original and validation cohorts. Because HLA typing was unavailable for some donors at each locus, only the typed subset was used in association tests. In an earlier analysis of more than 450 of the donors, most TCR beta V segments were observed in productive rearrangements about 87% or about 30% of the time, broadly matching IMGT annotations. An association between a missense DCLRE1C variant and V-gene and J-gene trimming of TCR beta chains was found in a later genetic analysis and replicated in an independent cohort. Some IMGT-functional V segments, including TRBV6-2 and TRBV6-3, could not be told apart with the 87-base-pair reads, so those segments were excluded. At a false discovery rate of 0.05, a later analysis linked under 20,000 TCR beta sequences to specific HLA alleles. Most CMV-associated TCR beta chains appeared to be HLA-restricted in a later analysis, and the HLA associations seemed to be driven largely by CMV exposure. Only TCR beta chains were sequenced in this cohort, and the absence of alpha or paired-chain data limited detectable features. Most TCR sequences were observed very rarely across donors, whereas some public TCRs were present in many individuals. According to the authors, the approach could potentially be generalized to other disease states and immunological phenotypes. In a later analysis, TCR association rates were found to vary across HLA loci, with the most associated TCRs seen for DRB1 alleles and the fewest for HLA-C alleles. Linkage disequilibrium might explain the correlated functional status among segregating V segments, but an unknown experimental factor could not be ruled out. In vitro tests confirmed that a few of the cytomegalovirus-associated TCR beta chains recognize cytomegalovirus antigens.

On this clone itself: The clone's antigen remains unknown.

In total, more than 500 healthy bone marrow donors made up the cohort. All cohort members were sampled while nominally healthy, although unrecorded immune exposures were likely present. The donor was CMV seronegative and belonged to the group of more than 300 seronegative cohort members. Each donor provided a peripheral blood sample, and peripheral blood mononuclear cells were used for TCR beta sequencing. The Qiagen DNeasy Blood Extraction Kit was used to extract genomic DNA from the blood cell samples. The V end loses 2 bases and the J end loses 3 bases, and a stretch of 16 bases separates them. Counted from cysteine to phenylalanine, this CDR3 has 16 amino acids. Solely the CDR3 DNA is kept, with 48 bases framed from the first base. Reading the germline V gene (reference sequence) gives CDR1 MNHNY and CDR2 SVGAGI. The library was produced with the immunoSEQ multiplex PCR assay. The multiplex PCR relied on a mix of 60 forward primers for TCR Vbeta segments and 13 reverse primers for TCR Jbeta segments. Amplification of the CDR3 region of rearranged TCR beta genes was performed with a multiplex PCR assay on genomic DNA. The amplified TCR beta libraries were sequenced on the Illumina HiSeq System as 87-base-pair reads. Under the source paper's analysis protocol: A later analysis counted about 76 million unique TCR beta chains across the 600 to 850 repertoires, and about 10 million of these chains were shared by at least two donors. A nearest-neighbor algorithm error-corrected the raw reads and collapsed the reads into unique sequences, merging closely related sequences to remove PCR and sequencing errors. To assign V, D and J gene segments, CDR3 sequences were aligned to IMGT reference sequences. For a sequence to be retained, at least a six-nucleotide match to both a V gene segment and a J gene segment was required. Rearrangements were classified as productive when the CDR3 lacked stop codons and remained in frame with V and J, and all other rearrangements were classified as non-productive. Following IMGT convention, CDR3 was defined as the stretch from the second conserved V-encoded cysteine to the conserved J-encoded phenylalanine. The earlier analysis of 587 of the donors excluded any sequence lacking an unambiguous match to a single V gene segment. In an earlier analysis of roughly 500 of the donors, V segments were called functional above 56.7% productive rearrangements and were called segregating when the between-donor standard deviation exceeded 5%. A statistical classification framework was built for diagnosing cytomegalovirus status from the catalog of TCR beta chain sequences. A later analysis assigned V and J genes by comparing TCR nucleotide sequences with IMGT/GENE-DB human TR gene sequences. In a later analysis, CDR3 sequences and most-parsimonious VDJ recombination scenarios were assigned using the TCRdist pipeline. In a later analysis, every TCR beta chain was defined by the combination of its CDR3 amino acid sequence and its V-gene family, and reads without a unique V-gene family were dropped. In a later analysis, approximately 640 highly shared, low-generation-probability nucleotide sequences were removed to address suspected cross-contamination and a sequencing artifact. In a later analysis, a clonal expansion index for each public chain was calculated from normalized within-repertoire ranks of inferred template counts. A later analysis computed generation probabilities with a VDJ recombination model fitted to out-of-frame rearrangements, and checked the results against IGoR. A later analysis scored TCR-TCR, TCR-HLA and TCR-CMV co-occurrence with hypergeometric tests, applying a repertoire-size bias correction to TCR pairs. To estimate false discovery rates, a later analysis permuted the HLA or CMV assignments 20 times. In a later analysis, co-occurring TCRs were grouped with DBSCAN, and TCRdist sequence similarity was added when clustering was performed within HLA-allele-positive subsets. Repertoires with fewer than 30,000 or more than 120,000 public chains were left out of co-occurrence clustering, as were about five repertoires with anomalous nucleotide sharing. TCRdb re-hosts the immuneACCESS table, in-frame sequences only. Its copies lack some clones; in the studies checked, an unresolved V gene accounts for under half of them, and the cause for the rest is not known. V and J calls and clone size come straight from that table; D and trimming were deduced from the DNA. The sample table gives about 31,000 clones. The ten largest clonotypes hold 4.8% of the sample.

The sample comprised PBMCs. This TCR derives from a female donor in good health and CMV-seronegative. Recombination joined TRBV6-6 with TRBJ1-1; the D gene is possibly TRBD1, with 5 bases matching. CDR3 reads: CASSYGETVSHTEAFF. The nucleotides are TGTGCCAGCAGTTACGGCGAGACAGTATCCCACACTGAAGCTTTCTTT.